The sample holds a few counts of the clone carrying this T cell receptor beta chain. The antigen is not known. This record belongs to a study of CD8+ T cells in alopecia areata. Study details: Tofacitinib continued for 6 to 18 months and was then withheld for 6 months. Study observations and caveats: Lesional scalp, notably in alopecia totalis/universalis, had clonality above that of normal scalp. Persistence during tofacitinib was seen for many expanded lesional clones in scalp and blood.

RNA, once extracted, was reverse transcribed into cDNA for use as the sequencing template. The table came from immunoSEQ multiplex PCR; TCRdb's copy has only in-frame clones and leaves some out. The data contain approximately 180,000 clones, about 53% of them singletons. Trimming took 3 bases from V and 2 from J, leaving 17 bases between them. The CDR3 contains 15 residues. CDR1 and CDR2 from the germline V gene are GTSNPN and SVGIG (reference sequence). Documented treatment: oral pan-JAK inhibitor, 5-10 mg twice daily. The chain combines TRBV30 with TRBJ2-7; TRBD1 or TRBD2 may be the D gene (5 bases each). The clonotype was recovered from a human donor with alopecia areata. The input for sequencing was CD8+ T cells sorted from blood, taken at week 24, from a patient treated with tofacitinib. The CDR3 is CAWSTGAGGPYEQYF. CDR3 nucleotides: TGTGCCTGGAGCACTGGGGCAGGCGGGCCCTACGAGCAGTACTTC.